Each of the 2 T cell receptor beta chains below was sequenced from the same sample in a study of T cell responses to AZD1222 COVID-19 vaccine. This table comes from immunoSEQ multiplex PCR, and its TCRdb copy is limited to in-frame clones, with some not included. In the table there are just under 90,000 clones, approximately 89% of which are singletons. The sequencing here drew on peripheral blood, taken 28 days after the second AZD1222 dose. These receptor sequences come from an adult who received the AZD1222 COVID-19 vaccine.

This chain joins TRBV24-1 and TRBJ1-1, with D perhaps TRBD1 (5 bases). The CDR3 contains 14 residues. Between the trimmed V and J ends, which lost 2 bases and 4 bases, there was a span of 10 bases. CDR1 and CDR2 from the germline V gene are KGHDR and SFDVKD. CDR3 in DNA: TGTGCCACCAGTGATTCCAGGGAGGTCACTGAAGCTTTCTTT. This gives the protein CATSDSREVTEAFF.

The rearrangement links TRBV27 to TRBJ2-2; TRBD1 agrees at 9 bases. The V gene end was trimmed by 5 bases and the J gene end by 9 bases; junction bases not matched to a gene: 10. The CDR3 length is 15 residues. Looked up from germline, CDR1 is MNHEY and CDR2 is SMNVEV (reference sequence). This CDR3 is CASSPSRDRDRELFF. The DNA for the CDR3 is TGTGCCAGCAGTCCAAGCCGGGACAGGGACCGGGAGCTGTTTTTT.